This TCR beta chain was sequenced for a study of regulatory and conventional T cells in RAG deficiency. Whole-study results and caveats: Compared with controls, unique Treg TCR beta sequences dropped around 100-fold in Omenn syndrome and CID/AS. Shorter CDR3s in all patient subsets; >80% Treg-Tconv overlap in Omenn.

Profiled with immunoSEQ multiplex PCR; TCRdb holds only in-frame clones, not every one. Among some 35,000 clones listed, approximately 80% were seen once. With respect to this clone: Antigen specificity is unknown.

The sorted conventional CD4+ T cells were CD25-low and CD127-high, with genomic DNA sequenced. Germline CDR1 and CDR2: MNHEY and SVGAGI. Trimming removed 6 bases from V and 5 bases from J; junction bases left unmatched: 9. The CDR3 extends over 14 amino acids. A further study also used this sample, focusing on regulatory T cells. That source notes: Amplification used 52 TRBV primers and 13 TRBJ primers.

Specimen: CD4+ effector T cells sorted from blood. This rearrangement joins TRBV6-5 to TRBJ2-5; TRBD1 aligns across 7 bases. The origin of this receptor is a human donor in good health. The CDR3 here is CASSGQASRETQYF. In DNA form, the CDR3 reads TGTGCCAGCAGCGGACAGGCATCTCGGGAGACCCAGTACTTC.